The 20 T cell receptor beta chains in this list originate from one sample, sequenced in a study of cytomegalovirus exposure and HLA in healthy donors. PCR primers comprised 60 Vbeta and 13 Jbeta primers. Only in-frame clones appear in the TCRdb table, and some are missing; sequencing was by immunoSEQ multiplex PCR. The sample data list 150,000 to 200,000 clones. The sequenced sample consisted of PBMCs. Receptors were obtained from a man aged 25-40 years in good health and CMV-seronegative.

A note on this clone: No DNA is shown, since the ends of the CDR3 on it are uncertain; the CDR3 is the one TCRdb lists. The gene calls are TRBV27 and TRBJ2-5; TRBD1, the table's D call, was not compared with the DNA. The CDR3 spans 13 amino acids, including both terminal residues. The V gene's germline CDR1 is MNHEY and CDR2 SMNVEV (reference sequence). Here the CDR3 reads CASSFLAGETQYF.

Comments on this clone: The junction departs from the called germline gene at one end, perhaps through a read error. The gene calls are TRBV28 and TRBJ1-1, with D uncertain. The V gene's germline CDR1 is MDHEN and CDR2 SYDVKM. The CDR3 is 10 residues long. This CDR3 reads CASSQPRVLF. Written as DNA, the CDR3 is TGTGCCAGCAGCCAACCCCGGGTCCTCTTT.

The gene calls are TRBV25-1 and TRBJ2-1; TRBD1 is a possible D gene (6 bases). The CDR3 contains 12 residues. V was shortened by 4 bases and J by 14 bases, with 15 bases between the two germline ends. The germline V gene encodes CDR1 MGHDK and CDR2 SYGVNS. The DNA for the CDR3 is TGTGCCAGCAGTGGGGGAAGGACAGCCGAGTTCTTC. Its protein is CASSGGRTAEFF.

The chain is built from TRBV25-1 and TRBJ1-1, with a tentative D call TRBD1 (6 bases). This CDR3 spans 14 amino acids. CDR1 and CDR2 (germline): MGHDK, SYGVNS. The V gene lost 11 bases and the J gene lost 6 bases, with 22 bases spanning the gap. The CDR3 is CASPAPGHIPEAFF. In DNA, the CDR3 is TGTGCCTCCCCTGCTCCGGGACACATACCTGAAGCTTTCTTT.

The chain uses TRBV25-1 and TRBJ1-3; D gene ambiguous. The CDR3 spans 14 residues. V lost 7 bases, J lost 1 base, and 11 bases lay in between. Germline CDR1 and CDR2: MGHDK and SYGVNS. The CDR3 is CASNGVESGNTIYF. DNA for the CDR3: TGTGCCAGCAATGGAGTCGAATCTGGAAACACCATATATTTT.

The chain carries TRBV5-1 and TRBJ2-3, with D perhaps TRBD2 (6 bases). The CDR3 runs 14 residues. V was cut by 0 bases and J by 4 bases, with 9 bases left in between. The V gene's germline CDR1 is SGHRS and CDR2 YFSETQ. The CDR3 DNA follows: TGCGCCAGCAGCTTGGTGGGGGAGGCAGATACGCAGTATTTT. This gives the protein CASSLVGEADTQYF. The whole variable domain, remainder taken from reference TRBV5-1 and TRBJ2-3, is KAGVTQTPRYLIKTRGQQVTLSCSPISGHRSVSWYQQTPGQGLQFLFEYFSETQRNKGNFPGRFSGRQFSNSRSEMNVSTLELGDSALYLCASSLVGEADTQYFGPGTRLTVL.

The chain has TRBV7-6 and TRBJ1-6, with D perhaps TRBD1 (5 bases). Per germline, CDR1 SGHVS and CDR2 FNYEAQ. V lost 5 bases and J lost 2, with 13 bases in between. This CDR3 region has 16 residues. The CDR3 DNA follows: TGTGCCAGCAGCCCCGGTCCACAGGCCTATAATTCACCCCTCCACTTT. Translated, it gives CASSPGPQAYNSPLHF.

The rearrangement links TRBV4-1 to TRBJ2-3; 8 bases fit TRBD2. CDR1 is MGHRA, CDR2 YSYEKL, per germline. Trimming at V came to 8 bases and at J to 2 bases, leaving 6 bases not matched to a gene. This CDR3 has 14 amino acids. The CDR3 DNA is TGCGCCAGCGGCGCTAGCGGGTTCACAGATACGCAGTATTTT. Residues: CASGASGFTDTQYF.

To note about this clone: This same CDR3 is encoded by further DNA sequences in the sample. This chain connects TRBV6-5 to TRBJ2-3; TRBD1 might be the D (6 bases). The CDR3 runs to 15 residues. Germline assignment: CDR1 MNHEY and CDR2 SVGAGI. Trimming left V 5 bases short and J 0 bases short, with 12 bases between. DNA for the CDR3: TGTGCCAGCAGTCTTTACAGGGTGAGCACAGATACGCAGTATTTT. Protein product: CASSLYRVSTDTQYF.

The V gene is TRBV5-1, the J gene TRBJ2-2; 8 bases are a match to TRBD1. The CDR3 is 15 residues long. The V gene's germline CDR1 is SGHRS and CDR2 YFSETQ. V lost 5 bases to trimming and J lost 3 bases; unmatched junction nucleotides: 6. CDR3 region: CASRQGVGDTGELFF. The CDR3 DNA reads as TGCGCCAGCAGACAGGGGGTCGGGGACACCGGGGAGCTGTTTTTT.

The chain couples TRBV4-3 to TRBJ2-1; D is possibly TRBD2 (7 bases). Germline-derived CDR1 and CDR2 are LGHNA and YSLEER. This CDR3 has 17 residues. Trimming took off 0 bases at V and 3 bases at J, with 15 bases between the two ends. For the CDR3, the DNA is TGCGCCAGCAGCCAAGATCGGACGGGGGGCCTCTACAATGAGCAGTTCTTC. The encoded protein is CASSQDRTGGLYNEQFF.

The chain has TRBV4-1 and TRBJ2-7, with 8 positions matching TRBD2. Trimming took 1 base from V and 2 from J; bases not matched to a gene: 7. Germline loops: CDR1 MGHRA, CDR2 YSYEKL. The CDR3 is made up of 16 amino acids. The chain's CDR3 is CASSQVSGSPAYEQYF. The CDR3 nucleotides read TGCGCCAGCAGCCAAGTGAGCGGGAGCCCAGCCTACGAGCAGTACTTC.

V usage is TRBV4-1 and J usage is TRBJ1-5, with unresolved D. From germline, CDR1 is MGHRA and CDR2 YSYEKL. V was pared by 0 bases and J by 0 bases, with 6 bases between. There are 15 residues in the CDR3. The CDR3 sequence is CASSQDPYSNQPQHF. The CDR3 region has the DNA TGCGCCAGCAGCCAAGATCCCTATAGCAATCAGCCCCAGCATTTT.

The CDR3 protein is CASSLVTLAGGTGELFF. The CDR3 DNA follows: TGTGCCAGCAGCTTGGTTACACTAGCGGGAGGCACCGGGGAGCTGTTTTTT. V is TRBV5-4 and J is TRBJ2-2; 12 bases agree with TRBD2. This CDR3 is 17 amino acids long. The V and J ends lost 0 bases and 4 bases, in that order; junction bases with no gene match: 4. Germline-derived CDR1 and CDR2 are SGHNT and YYREEE (reference sequence).

The rearrangement joins TRBV7-2 to TRBJ2-3, with 11 bases matching TRBD1. V trimming: 1 base; J trimming: 0 bases; junction bases outside the gene matches: 6. The germline V gene has CDR1 SGHTA and CDR2 FQGNSA. The CDR3 extends over 18 amino acids. CDR3 residues: CASSLGDRGVISTDTQYF. The CDR3, as DNA: TGTGCCAGCAGCTTAGGGGACAGGGGGGTAATAAGCACAGATACGCAGTATTTT.

The rearrangement links TRBV30 to TRBJ2-1; D possibly corresponds to TRBD1 (5 bases). Germline V gives CDR1 GTSNPN, CDR2 SVGIG (reference sequence). Trimming left V 2 bases short and J 2 bases short, with 7 bases between. The CDR3 extends over 13 amino acids. CDR3 loop: CAWSQTAYNEQFF. CDR3 DNA: TGTGCCTGGAGTCAGACAGCCTACAATGAGCAGTTCTTC. The whole variable domain, remainder taken from reference TRBV30 and TRBJ2-1, is SQTIHQWPATLVQPVGSPLSLECTVEGTSNPNLYWYRQAAGRGLQLLFYSVGIGQISSEVPQNLSASRPQDRQFILSSKKLLLSDSGFYLCAWSQTAYNEQFFGPGTRLTVL.

The chain couples TRBV18 to TRBJ2-7; 15 bases line up with TRBD2. The V segment lost 5 bases and the J segment 6 bases; nucleotides outside the gene matches: 5. The CDR3 length is 15 residues. The germline CDR1 and CDR2 sequences are KGHSH and LQKENI. The CDR3 region is CASSGMGLAGGEQYF. In DNA, the CDR3 is TGTGCCAGCTCAGGCATGGGACTAGCGGGAGGCGAGCAGTACTTC.

The V call is TRBV7-9, the J call TRBJ1-5; 7 nucleotides agree with TRBD1. Germline V gives CDR1 SEHNR, CDR2 FQNEAQ (reference sequence). The CDR3 has 13 amino acids. The junction had 7 bases not matched to a gene; V was cut back by 7 bases and J by 7 bases. The CDR3 DNA is TGTGCCAGCACCAATGACAGGGTCCAGCCCCAGCATTTT. Translating gives CASTNDRVQPQHF.

This sequence joins TRBV7-2 and TRBJ1-2, with D perhaps matching TRBD1 (5 bases). The CDR3 is 16 residues long. Germline V gene data show CDR1 as SGHTA and CDR2 as FQGNSA. V was clipped by 1 base and J by 1 base, with 13 bases between them. The CDR3: CASSLGYDSYNYGYTF. In nucleotides, the CDR3 is TGTGCCAGCAGCTTAGGGTATGACAGCTATAACTATGGCTACACCTTC.

The rearrangement uses TRBV7-3 and TRBJ1-3, with no clear D. This CDR3 is 16 amino acids long. Germline CDR1 reads SGHTA; CDR2 reads FQGTGA. V gave up 1 base and J gave up 0 bases, with 10 bases separating them. The CDR3 nucleotides read TGTGCCAGCAGCTTAAACGACGGACTCTCTGGAAACACCATATATTTT. Translating gives CASSLNDGLSGNTIYF.